A selection of T cell receptor beta chains follows, all from one sample in a study of blood T cell repertoires in COVID-19. Only in-frame clones appear in the TCRdb table, and some are missing; sequencing was by immunoSEQ multiplex PCR. The top ten clones hold about 0.64% of a sample with 260,000 or so clones, roughly 90% of them seen once. Sequenced material: peripheral blood. The source is a human donor in a cohort sampled during active COVID-19. The CDR3 runs from the conserved cysteine through the conserved F or W. A D gene is named only where the DNA matches it firmly. The size entry is marked missing in some rows and otherwise reads once, few, many or a size class.

clone_size: .; d_call: TRBD1; v_call: TRBV28; j_call: TRBJ2-4; cdr3_nt: TGTGCCAGCAACCCGGGACAGGGGGGAAACATTCAGTACTTC; cdr3_aa: CASNPGQGGNIQYF
clone_size: .; d_call: .; v_call: TRBV7-2; j_call: TRBJ2-5; cdr3_nt: TGTGCCAGCAGCTTGAGCTTCGGGGAGACCCAGTACTTC; cdr3_aa: CASSLSFGETQYF
clone_size: .; d_call: .; v_call: TRBV7-2; j_call: TRBJ1-2; cdr3_nt: TGTGCCAGCAGTTCAGGGCAGGACCGATGGTATGGCTACACCTTC; cdr3_aa: CASSSGQDRWYGYTF
clone_size: .; d_call: .; v_call: TRBV5-6; j_call: TRBJ2-4; cdr3_nt: TGTGCCAGCAGCTTGGGGGGACACAAAAACATTCAGTACTTC; cdr3_aa: CASSLGGHKNIQYF
clone_size: few; d_call: .; v_call: TRBV4-2; j_call: TRBJ2-7; cdr3_nt: TGTGCCAGCAGCCAAGACACAGGGGGAGGGTACGAGCAGTACTTC; cdr3_aa: CASSQDTGGGYEQYF
clone_size: .; d_call: TRBD2; v_call: TRBV7-2; j_call: TRBJ2-3; cdr3_nt: TGTGCCAGCAGCTTAGTAGCGGGGAATACGCAGTATTTT; cdr3_aa: CASSLVAGNTQYF
clone_size: .; d_call: .; v_call: TRBV2; j_call: TRBJ1-6; cdr3_nt: TGTGCCCCAGCGCGGAACAGGGATAATTCACCCCTCCACTTT; cdr3_aa: CAPARNRDNSPLHF
clone_size: .; d_call: TRBD1; v_call: TRBV29-1; j_call: TRBJ1-1; cdr3_nt: TGCAGCGCCCAGGGACAGTTGAACACTGAAGCTTTCTTT; cdr3_aa: CSAQGQLNTEAFF
clone_size: .; d_call: TRBD1; v_call: TRBV5-1; j_call: TRBJ1-4; cdr3_nt: TGCGCCAGCAGCACCTCGAACGACAGGGCCTCAGGGGAAAAACTGTTTTTT; cdr3_aa: CASSTSNDRASGEKLFF
clone_size: .; d_call: .; v_call: TRBV5-1; j_call: TRBJ2-7; cdr3_nt: TGCGCCAGCACTGCCCTCGGGGATAGTCATGCCTACGAGCAGTACTTC; cdr3_aa: CASTALGDSHAYEQYF
clone_size: .; d_call: TRBD1; v_call: TRBV3-1/TRBV3-2; j_call: TRBJ1-5; cdr3_nt: TGTGCCAGCAGCCAAGATTACAGGGGAAATCAGCCCCAGCATTTT; cdr3_aa: CASSQDYRGNQPQHF
clone_size: .; d_call: TRBD1; v_call: TRBV7-9; j_call: TRBJ1-4; cdr3_nt: TGTGCCAGCAGCTTAGGGGACAGGGTGAATGAAAAACTGTTTTTT; cdr3_aa: CASSLGDRVNEKLFF
clone_size: .; d_call: .; v_call: TRBV11-3; j_call: TRBJ2-1; cdr3_nt: TGTGCCAGCAGCTTACCAGGATACTACAATGAGCAGTTCTTC; cdr3_aa: CASSLPGYYNEQFF
clone_size: .; d_call: .; v_call: TRBV3-1/TRBV3-2; j_call: TRBJ1-5; cdr3_nt: TGTGCCAGCAGCCAAGACGGGATCCAGCCCCAGCATTTT; cdr3_aa: CASSQDGIQPQHF
clone_size: .; d_call: TRBD1; v_call: TRBV4-1; j_call: TRBJ1-1; cdr3_nt: TGCGCCAGCAGCCCGAGGGGGCCCAGCATGAACACTGAAGCTTTCTTT; cdr3_aa: CASSPRGPSMNTEAFF
clone_size: .; d_call: .; v_call: TRBV5-8; j_call: TRBJ1-1; cdr3_nt: TGTGCCAGCAGCTTGAGACAGGTTGCGGCTTTCTTT; cdr3_aa: CASSLRQVAAFF
clone_size: .; d_call: TRBD2; v_call: TRBV6-2/TRBV6-3; j_call: TRBJ2-5; cdr3_nt: TGTGCCAGCAGTTGGCCGTTGTTTTCATTAGCGGGAGTGGAAAGAGAGACCCAGTACTTC; cdr3_aa: CASSWPLFSLAGVERETQYF
clone_size: .; d_call: TRBD1; v_call: TRBV5-4; j_call: TRBJ1-2; cdr3_nt: TGTGCCAGCAGCGACGGGACAGGGGGCATCTATGGCTACACCTTC; cdr3_aa: CASSDGTGGIYGYTF
clone_size: .; d_call: .; v_call: TRBV11-3; j_call: TRBJ2-7; cdr3_nt: TGTGCCAGCAGCTTTTTAATAAAGAGGTCCCAAGGTGCTTACGAGCAGTACTTC; cdr3_aa: CASSFLIKRSQGAYEQYF
clone_size: .; d_call: .; v_call: TRBV15; j_call: TRBJ1-2; cdr3_nt: TGTGCCACCAGCAGAGATGCAGCTCAGAGGGGCTACACCTTC; cdr3_aa: CATSRDAAQRGYTF
clone_size: .; d_call: .; v_call: TRBV9; j_call: TRBJ2-5; cdr3_nt: TGTGCCAGCAGCGTAGGAGGAGGGTCGATAGGCCAAGAGACCCAGTACTTC; cdr3_aa: CASSVGGGSIGQETQYF
clone_size: .; d_call: TRBD2; v_call: TRBV9; j_call: TRBJ2-3; cdr3_nt: TGTGCCAGCAGCGACGGGACTAGCGCCTACACAGATACGCAGTATTTT; cdr3_aa: CASSDGTSAYTDTQYF
clone_size: once; d_call: TRBD1; v_call: TRBV30; j_call: TRBJ1-6; cdr3_nt: TGTGCCTGGAGTGGACAGGGCAGTGGTAATTCACCCCTCCACTTT; cdr3_aa: CAWSGQGSGNSPLHF
clone_size: .; d_call: TRBD1; v_call: TRBV6-2/TRBV6-3; j_call: TRBJ1-1; cdr3_nt: TGTGCCAGCAGTTACCCAGGGGGACCCCACACTGAAGCTTTCTTT; cdr3_aa: CASSYPGGPHTEAFF
clone_size: few; d_call: TRBD1; v_call: TRBV7-9; j_call: TRBJ2-5; cdr3_nt: TGTGCCAGCAGCTTAGGGGACAGGGTCGTGGAGACCCAGTACTTC; cdr3_aa: CASSLGDRVVETQYF
clone_size: .; d_call: TRBD1; v_call: TRBV7-8; j_call: TRBJ1-6; cdr3_nt: TGTGCCAGCAGCTTATGGCAACAGGGGGAGGACCTAGCCTATAATTCACCCCTCCACTTT; cdr3_aa: CASSLWQQGEDLAYNSPLHF
clone_size: .; d_call: .; v_call: TRBV21-1; j_call: TRBJ2-1; cdr3_nt: TGTGCCAGCAGCAAAGCGGACAGGGGAAGCGGGACCCAAATTGTATCCTACAATGAGCAGTTCTTC; cdr3_aa: CASSKADRGSGTQIVSYNEQFF
clone_size: .; d_call: .; v_call: TRBV11-3; j_call: TRBJ2-7; cdr3_nt: TGTGCCAGCAGCCCGGCCGGGAAGTCCTACGAGCAGTACTTC; cdr3_aa: CASSPAGKSYEQYF
clone_size: .; d_call: TRBD1; v_call: TRBV4-3; j_call: TRBJ2-7; cdr3_nt: TGCGCCAGCAGCCAAGAAGGACAGGGGGCGTACGAGCAGTACTTC; cdr3_aa: CASSQEGQGAYEQYF
clone_size: .; d_call: TRBD1; v_call: TRBV4-1; j_call: TRBJ2-7; cdr3_nt: TGCGCCAGCAGCCATAGAGGACAGGGTGCCTACGAGCAGTACTTC; cdr3_aa: CASSHRGQGAYEQYF
clone_size: .; d_call: .; v_call: TRBV24-1; j_call: TRBJ1-5; cdr3_nt: TGTGCCACCAACCGAACAGGGTATAGCAATCAGCCCCAGCATTTT; cdr3_aa: CATNRTGYSNQPQHF
clone_size: .; d_call: .; v_call: TRBV5-1; j_call: TRBJ1-4; cdr3_nt: TGCGCCAGCAGCTTGTTAGGGGCTAATGAAAAACTGTTTTTT; cdr3_aa: CASSLLGANEKLFF
clone_size: .; d_call: .; v_call: TRBV3-1/TRBV3-2; j_call: TRBJ1-1; cdr3_nt: TGTGCCAGCAGCCAGGGGAGGGGGAACACTGAAGCTTTCTTT; cdr3_aa: CASSQGRGNTEAFF
clone_size: .; d_call: TRBD1; v_call: TRBV19; j_call: TRBJ2-7; cdr3_nt: TGTGCCAGTAGCCGATCGGGTGACAGGGGGACCTACGAGCAGTACTTC; cdr3_aa: CASSRSGDRGTYEQYF
clone_size: .; d_call: .; v_call: TRBV6-1; j_call: TRBJ2-1; cdr3_nt: TGTGCCAGCAGTGAAGTCCACTATCCAAATGAGCAGTTCTTC; cdr3_aa: CASSEVHYPNEQFF
clone_size: once; d_call: .; v_call: TRBV5-4; j_call: TRBJ2-5; cdr3_nt: TGTGCCAGCAGCCAGGGGATATCAGCGGGGCAAGAGACCCAGTACTTC; cdr3_aa: CASSQGISAGQETQYF
clone_size: .; d_call: TRBD1; v_call: TRBV27; j_call: TRBJ1-2; cdr3_nt: TGTGCCAGCAGTTCGGGACAGCGCTATGGCTACACCTTC; cdr3_aa: CASSSGQRYGYTF
clone_size: once; d_call: TRBD2; v_call: TRBV28; j_call: TRBJ2-7; cdr3_nt: TGTGCCAGCAGTTCTTGGACAGCCCGGGGGGGCGAGCAGTACTTC; cdr3_aa: CASSSWTARGGEQYF
clone_size: once; d_call: TRBD1; v_call: TRBV7-8; j_call: TRBJ1-5; cdr3_nt: TGTGCCAGCACACCCGCTAGGACAGGGGCCCAGAATCAGCCCCAGCATTTT; cdr3_aa: CASTPARTGAQNQPQHF
clone_size: .; d_call: TRBD1; v_call: TRBV7-2; j_call: TRBJ1-6; cdr3_nt: TGTGCCAGCAGCTTATCGAGGGGGCTTTCTAATTCACCCCTCCACTTT; cdr3_aa: CASSLSRGLSNSPLHF